This T cell receptor (beta chain) was retrieved from a study of control samples from healthy donors and cancer patients. Sequencing used immunoSEQ multiplex PCR; TCRdb keeps in-frame clones, though not all of them. The data contain 150,000 or so clones, around 96% of them singletons. Sequenced input: blood. This TCR derives from a woman in her thirties or forties in good health.

CDR3 DNA sequence: TGTGCCAGCAGTGAGGACGGTCTAGCGGGGAACGAGCAGTACTTC. Amino acid sequence: CASSEDGLAGNEQYF. The chain recombines TRBV6-1 with TRBJ2-7, with 9 bases that match TRBD2. The CDR3 sequence is 15 residues long. Germline CDR1 reads MNHNS; CDR2 reads SASEGT. Germline trimming cut 3 bases from V and 5 bases from J; bases unmatched to any gene: 8.